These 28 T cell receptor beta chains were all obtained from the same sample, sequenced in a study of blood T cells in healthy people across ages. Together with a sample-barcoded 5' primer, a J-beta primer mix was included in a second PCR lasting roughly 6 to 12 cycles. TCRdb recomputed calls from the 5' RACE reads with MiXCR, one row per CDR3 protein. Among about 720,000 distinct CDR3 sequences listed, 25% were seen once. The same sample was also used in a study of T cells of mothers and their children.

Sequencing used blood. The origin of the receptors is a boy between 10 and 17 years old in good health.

Here the CDR3 DNA reads TGTGCCAGCAGTTTATTGCGGGATGAGCAGTTCTTC. Translation: CASSLLRDEQFF. The rearrangement uses TRBV28 and TRBJ2-1; maybe TRBD2 (5 bases). The ends were cut back, 1 base at V and 8 bases at J, with 6 bases in the middle. In germline, CDR1 is MDHEN, CDR2 SYDVKM. The CDR3 totals 12 residues.

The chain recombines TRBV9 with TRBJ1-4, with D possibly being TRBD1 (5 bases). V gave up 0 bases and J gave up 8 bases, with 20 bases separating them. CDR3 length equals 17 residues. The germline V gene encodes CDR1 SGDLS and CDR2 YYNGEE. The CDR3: CASSVGWRGIEGEKLFF. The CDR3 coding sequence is TGTGCCAGCAGCGTAGGTTGGCGGGGAATCGAGGGGGAAAAACTGTTTTTT.

The CDR3 protein is CASSPSGNVNEQYF. The CDR3 DNA follows: TGTGCCAGCAGCCCCTCAGGGAATGTCAACGAGCAGTACTTC. The chain has TRBV7-6 and TRBJ2-7; D may be TRBD1 (5 bases). There are 14 residues in the CDR3. V lost 5 bases to trimming and J lost 5 bases, with 16 bases between them. The germline V gene has CDR1 SGHVS and CDR2 FNYEAQ.

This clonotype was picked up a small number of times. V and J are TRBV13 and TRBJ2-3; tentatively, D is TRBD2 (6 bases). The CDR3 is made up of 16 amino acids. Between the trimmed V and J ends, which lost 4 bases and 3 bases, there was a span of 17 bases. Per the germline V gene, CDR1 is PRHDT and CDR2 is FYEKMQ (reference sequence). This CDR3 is CASSSEGLQFTDTQYF. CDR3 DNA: TGTGCCAGCAGCTCGGAGGGACTTCAATTTACAGATACGCAGTATTTT.

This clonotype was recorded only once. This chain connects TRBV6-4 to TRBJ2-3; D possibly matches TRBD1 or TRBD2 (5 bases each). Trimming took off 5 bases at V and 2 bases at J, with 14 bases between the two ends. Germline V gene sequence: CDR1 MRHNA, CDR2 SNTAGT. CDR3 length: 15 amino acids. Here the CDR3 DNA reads TGTGCCAGCAGTTCCGGGGCGGCCCACACAGATACGCAGTATTTT. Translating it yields CASSSGAAHTDTQYF.

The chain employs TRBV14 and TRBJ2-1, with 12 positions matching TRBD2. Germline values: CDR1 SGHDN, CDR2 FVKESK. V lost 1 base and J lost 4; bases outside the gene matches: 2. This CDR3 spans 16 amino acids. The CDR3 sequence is CASSQGTSGAYNEQFF. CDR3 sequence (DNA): TGTGCCAGCAGCCAAGGGACTAGCGGGGCTTACAATGAGCAGTTCTTC.

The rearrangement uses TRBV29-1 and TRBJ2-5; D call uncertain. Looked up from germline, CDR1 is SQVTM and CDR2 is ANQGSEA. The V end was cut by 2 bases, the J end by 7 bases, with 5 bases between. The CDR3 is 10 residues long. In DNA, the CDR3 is TGCAGCGTTGAAATGCGGACCCAGTACTTC. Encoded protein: CSVEMRTQYF.

CDR3 sequence: CASSLAPGVYEQFF. DNA for the CDR3: TGTGCCAGCAGCTTAGCGCCAGGTGTCTATGAGCAGTTCTTC. The chain has TRBV7-8 and TRBJ2-5; unclear D gene. Judging by the DNA end, TRBJ2-1 fits better; the J call may be wrong. This CDR3 comprises 14 residues. Germline V gene data show CDR1 as SGHVS and CDR2 as FQNEAQ.

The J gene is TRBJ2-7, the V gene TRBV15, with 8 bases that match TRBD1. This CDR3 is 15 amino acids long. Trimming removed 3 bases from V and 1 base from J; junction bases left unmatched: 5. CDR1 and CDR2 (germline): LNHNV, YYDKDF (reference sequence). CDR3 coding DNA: TGTGCCACCAGCAGTACCCAGGGGGCTTCCTACGAGCAGTACTTC. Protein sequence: CATSSTQGASYEQYF.

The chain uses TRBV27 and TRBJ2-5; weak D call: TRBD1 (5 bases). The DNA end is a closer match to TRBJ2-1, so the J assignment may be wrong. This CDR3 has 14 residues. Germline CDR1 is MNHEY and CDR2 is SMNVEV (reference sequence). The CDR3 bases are TGTGCCAGCAGTTTTTTTTCCAGGGACAATGAGCAGTTCTTC. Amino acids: CASSFFSRDNEQFF.

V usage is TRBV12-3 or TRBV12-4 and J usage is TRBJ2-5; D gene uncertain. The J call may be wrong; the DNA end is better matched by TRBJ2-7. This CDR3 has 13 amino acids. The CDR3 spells CASSSGRVHEQYF. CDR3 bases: TGTGCCAGCAGTTCAGGAAGGGTCCACGAGCAGTACTTC.

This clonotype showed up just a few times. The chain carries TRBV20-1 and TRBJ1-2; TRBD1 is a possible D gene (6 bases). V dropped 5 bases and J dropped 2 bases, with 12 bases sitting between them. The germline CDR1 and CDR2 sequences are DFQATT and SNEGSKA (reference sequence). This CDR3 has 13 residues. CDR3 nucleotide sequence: TGCAGTGCTCGTCCCAGGGGAAACTATGGCTACACCTTC. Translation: CSARPRGNYGYTF.

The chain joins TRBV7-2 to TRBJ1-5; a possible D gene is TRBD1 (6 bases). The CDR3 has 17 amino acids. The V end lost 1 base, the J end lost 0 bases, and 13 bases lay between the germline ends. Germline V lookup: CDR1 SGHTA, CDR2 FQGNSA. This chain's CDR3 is CASSLEGGAYSNQPQHF. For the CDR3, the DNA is TGTGCCAGCAGCTTAGAGGGGGGCGCTTATAGCAATCAGCCCCAGCATTTT.

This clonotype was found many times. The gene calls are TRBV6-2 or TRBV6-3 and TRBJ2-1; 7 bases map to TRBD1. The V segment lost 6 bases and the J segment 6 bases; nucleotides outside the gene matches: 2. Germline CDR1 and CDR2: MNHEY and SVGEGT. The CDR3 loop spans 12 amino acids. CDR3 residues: CASRRQGNEQFF. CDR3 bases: TGTGCCAGCAGGCGACAGGGCAATGAGCAGTTCTTC.

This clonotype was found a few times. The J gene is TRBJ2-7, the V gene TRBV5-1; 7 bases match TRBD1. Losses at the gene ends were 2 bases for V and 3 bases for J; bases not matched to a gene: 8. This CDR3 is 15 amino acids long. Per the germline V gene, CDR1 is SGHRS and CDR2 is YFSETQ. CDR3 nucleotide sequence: TGCGCCAGCAGCTTTACAGGGGAGAGTTACTACGAGCAGTACTTC. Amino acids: CASSFTGESYYEQYF.

CDR3 sequence: CASSEIAGRRGDTQYF. In DNA, the CDR3 is TGTGCCAGCAGCGAGATCGCAGGGAGACGAGGGGATACGCAGTATTTT. The chain links TRBV6-5 to TRBJ2-3; D is perhaps TRBD1 or TRBD2 (5 bases each). Germline CDR1 is MNHEY and CDR2 is SVGAGI. V lost 6 bases and J 6 bases, leaving 22 bases between the germline ends. CDR3 size: 16 residues.

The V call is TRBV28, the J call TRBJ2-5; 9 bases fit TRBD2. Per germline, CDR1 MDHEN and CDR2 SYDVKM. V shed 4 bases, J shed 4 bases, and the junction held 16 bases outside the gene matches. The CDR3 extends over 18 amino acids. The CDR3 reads CASSYQGGASGAIETQYF. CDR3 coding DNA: TGTGCCAGCAGTTACCAGGGGGGGGCTAGCGGGGCCATAGAGACCCAGTACTTC.

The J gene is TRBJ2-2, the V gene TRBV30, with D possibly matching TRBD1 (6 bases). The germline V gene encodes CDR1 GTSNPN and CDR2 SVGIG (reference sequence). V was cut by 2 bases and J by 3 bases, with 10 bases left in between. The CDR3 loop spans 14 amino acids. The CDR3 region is CAWSPGQYTGELFF. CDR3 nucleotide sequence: TGTGCCTGGAGTCCCGGACAGTACACCGGGGAGCTGTTTTTT.

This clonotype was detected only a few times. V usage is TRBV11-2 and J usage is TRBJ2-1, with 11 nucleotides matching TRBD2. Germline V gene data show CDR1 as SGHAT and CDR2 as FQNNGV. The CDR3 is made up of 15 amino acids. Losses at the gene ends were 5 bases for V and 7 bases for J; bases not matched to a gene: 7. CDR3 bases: TGTGCCAGCAGCGCGACTAGCGGGGATGGGAATGAGCAGTTCTTC. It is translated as CASSATSGDGNEQFF.

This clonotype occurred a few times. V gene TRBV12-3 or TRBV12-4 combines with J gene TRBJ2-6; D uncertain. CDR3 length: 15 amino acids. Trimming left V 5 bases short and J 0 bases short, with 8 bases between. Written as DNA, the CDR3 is TGTGCCAGCAGTCACAAGAGCTCTGGGGCCAACGTCCTGACTTTC. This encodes CASSHKSSGANVLTF.

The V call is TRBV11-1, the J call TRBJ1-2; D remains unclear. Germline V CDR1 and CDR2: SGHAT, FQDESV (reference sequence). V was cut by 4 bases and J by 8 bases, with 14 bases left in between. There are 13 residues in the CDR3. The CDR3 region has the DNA TGTGCCAGCAGCTCCCCTGGGTTCGGAGGCTACACCTTC. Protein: CASSSPGFGGYTF.

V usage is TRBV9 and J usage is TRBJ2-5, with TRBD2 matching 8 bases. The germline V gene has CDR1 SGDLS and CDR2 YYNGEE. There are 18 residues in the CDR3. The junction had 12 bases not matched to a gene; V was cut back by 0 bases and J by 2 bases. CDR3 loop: CASSVGPGGRGWQETQYF. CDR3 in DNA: TGTGCCAGCAGCGTAGGCCCGGGGGGGCGGGGTTGGCAAGAGACCCAGTACTTC.

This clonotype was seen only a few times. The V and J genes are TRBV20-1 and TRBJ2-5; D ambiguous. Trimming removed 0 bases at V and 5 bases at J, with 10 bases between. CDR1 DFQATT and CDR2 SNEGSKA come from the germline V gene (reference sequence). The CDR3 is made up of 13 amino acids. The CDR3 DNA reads TGCAGTGCTAGAGAACCTACCCCGGAGACCCAGTACTTC. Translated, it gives CSAREPTPETQYF.

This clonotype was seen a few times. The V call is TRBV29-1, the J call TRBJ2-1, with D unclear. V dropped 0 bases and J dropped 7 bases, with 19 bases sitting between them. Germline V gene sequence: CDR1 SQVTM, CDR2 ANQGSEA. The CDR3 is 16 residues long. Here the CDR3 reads CSVEDRQRPSGNEQFF. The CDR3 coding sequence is TGCAGCGTTGAAGATCGCCAGCGCCCCTCAGGAAATGAGCAGTTCTTC.

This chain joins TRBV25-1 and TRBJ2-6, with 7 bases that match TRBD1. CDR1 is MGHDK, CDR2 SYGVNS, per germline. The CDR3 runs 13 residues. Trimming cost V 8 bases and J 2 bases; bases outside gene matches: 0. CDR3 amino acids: CASQGAGANVLTF. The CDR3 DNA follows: TGTGCCAGCCAGGGGGCTGGGGCCAACGTCCTGACTTTC. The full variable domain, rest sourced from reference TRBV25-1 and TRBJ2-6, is EADIYQTPRYLVIGTGKKITLECSQTMGHDKMYWYQQDPGMELHLIHYSYGVNSTEKGDLSSESTVSRIRTEHFPLTLESARPSHTSQYLCASQGAGANVLTFGAGSRLTVL.

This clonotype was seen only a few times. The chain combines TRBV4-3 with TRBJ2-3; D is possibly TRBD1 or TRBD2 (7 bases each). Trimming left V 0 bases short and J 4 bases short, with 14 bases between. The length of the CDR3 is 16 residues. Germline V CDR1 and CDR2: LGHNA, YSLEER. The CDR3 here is CASSQDPGGAADTQYF. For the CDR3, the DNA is TGCGCCAGCAGCCAAGATCCAGGGGGGGCAGCAGATACGCAGTATTTT.

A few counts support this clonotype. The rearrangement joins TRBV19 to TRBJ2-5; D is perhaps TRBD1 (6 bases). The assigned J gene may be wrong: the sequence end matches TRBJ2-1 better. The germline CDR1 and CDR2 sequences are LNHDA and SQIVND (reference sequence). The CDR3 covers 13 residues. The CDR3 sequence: CASSPGHINEQFF. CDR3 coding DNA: TGTGCCAGTAGTCCGGGACACATTAATGAGCAGTTCTTC.

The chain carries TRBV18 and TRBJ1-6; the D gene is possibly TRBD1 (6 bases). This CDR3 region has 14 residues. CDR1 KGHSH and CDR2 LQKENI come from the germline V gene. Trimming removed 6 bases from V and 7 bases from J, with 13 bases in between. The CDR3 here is CASSAGGTNSPLHF. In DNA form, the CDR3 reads TGTGCCAGCTCCGCGGGGGGGACAAATTCACCCCTCCACTTT.